The present TCR beta chain was sequenced within a study of PD-1 blockade in classical Hodgkin lymphoma. Regarding the study as a whole: Newly diagnosed patients were reported to exhibit reduced baseline TCR diversity relative to healthy donors. Patients starting nivolumab less than 1 year after ASCT had lower diversity and were excluded from later analyses. Newly diagnosed and completely responding patients shared comparable baseline diversity.

As to this clone: What it binds is not known.

Germline V gene sequence: CDR1 SGHVS, CDR2 FQNEAQ. The CDR3 has 15 amino acids. J lost 5 bases, V lost 7 bases, and 9 bases had no gene match. Time point meaning: cycle 4 day 1 (C4D1), after less than 7 weeks of nivolumab. Each and every patient relapsed after autologous stem cell transplantation, and patients got differing brentuximab vedotin exposure. TCRdb keeps only in-frame clones here, not all; method: immunoSEQ multiplex PCR. Among about 33,000 clones listed, 72% were seen once. The receptor was derived from a human donor with classical Hodgkin lymphoma. Sequenced material: peripheral blood mononuclear cells (PBMCs), taken before the fourth cycle of nivolumab. The chain employs TRBV7-8 and TRBJ2-1; 9 positions match TRBD1. The CDR3 sequence is CASNPGTGQNNEQFF. CDR3 coding DNA: TGTGCCAGCAATCCCGGGACAGGGCAAAACAATGAGCAGTTCTTC.